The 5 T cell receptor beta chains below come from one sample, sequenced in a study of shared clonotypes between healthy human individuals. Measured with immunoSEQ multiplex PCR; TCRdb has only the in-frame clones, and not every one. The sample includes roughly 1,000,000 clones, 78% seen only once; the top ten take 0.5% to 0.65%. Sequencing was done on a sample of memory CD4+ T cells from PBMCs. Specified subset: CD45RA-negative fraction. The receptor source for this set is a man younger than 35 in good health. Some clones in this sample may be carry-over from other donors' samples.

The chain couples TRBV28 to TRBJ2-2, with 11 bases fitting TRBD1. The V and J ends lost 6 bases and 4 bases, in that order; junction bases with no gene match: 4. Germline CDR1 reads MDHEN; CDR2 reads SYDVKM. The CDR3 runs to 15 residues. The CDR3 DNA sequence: TGTGCCAGCAGGGACAGGGGGCGCGTCACCGGGGAGCTGTTTTTT. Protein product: CASRDRGRVTGELFF.

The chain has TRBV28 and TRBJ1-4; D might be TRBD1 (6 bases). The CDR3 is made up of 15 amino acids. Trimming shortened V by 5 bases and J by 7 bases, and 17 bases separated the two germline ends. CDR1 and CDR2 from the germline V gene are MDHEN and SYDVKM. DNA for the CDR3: TGTGCCAGCAGTCTAAATCAGGGGTTCCGTGAAAAACTGTTTTTT. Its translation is CASSLNQGFREKLFF.

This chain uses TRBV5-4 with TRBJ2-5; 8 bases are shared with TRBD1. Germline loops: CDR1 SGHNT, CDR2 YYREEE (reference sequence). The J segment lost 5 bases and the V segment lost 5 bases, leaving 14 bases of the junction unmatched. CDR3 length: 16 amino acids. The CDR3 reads CASSPSHGQGGETQYF. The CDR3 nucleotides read TGTGCCAGCAGTCCTTCCCATGGACAGGGTGGGGAGACCCAGTACTTC.

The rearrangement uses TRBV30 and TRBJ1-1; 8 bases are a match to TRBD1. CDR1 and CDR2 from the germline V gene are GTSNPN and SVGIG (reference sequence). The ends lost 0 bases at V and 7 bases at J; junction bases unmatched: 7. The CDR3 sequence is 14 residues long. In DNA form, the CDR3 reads TGTGCCTGGAGTGTATGGCAGGGGGCGGTTGAAGCTTTCTTT. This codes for CAWSVWQGAVEAFF.

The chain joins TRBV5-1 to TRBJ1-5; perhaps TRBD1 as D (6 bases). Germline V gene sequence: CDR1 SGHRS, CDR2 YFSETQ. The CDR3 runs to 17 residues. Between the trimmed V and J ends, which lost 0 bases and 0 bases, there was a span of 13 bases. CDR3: CASSLEQGPYSNQPQHF. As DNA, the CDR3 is TGCGCCAGCAGCTTGGAACAGGGTCCCTATAGCAATCAGCCCCAGCATTTT.